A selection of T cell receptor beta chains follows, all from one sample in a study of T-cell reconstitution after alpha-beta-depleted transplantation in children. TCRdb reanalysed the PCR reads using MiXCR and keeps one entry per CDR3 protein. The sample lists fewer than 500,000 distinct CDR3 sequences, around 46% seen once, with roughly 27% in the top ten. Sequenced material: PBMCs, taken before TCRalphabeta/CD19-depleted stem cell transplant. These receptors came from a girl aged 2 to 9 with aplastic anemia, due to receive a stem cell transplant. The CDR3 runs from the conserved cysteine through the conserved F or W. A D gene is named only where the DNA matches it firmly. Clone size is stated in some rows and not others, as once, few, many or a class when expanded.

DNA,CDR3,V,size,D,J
TGTGCCAGCTCACCGTTACCTAGCGGATATAGCACAGATACGCAGTATTTT,CASSPLPSGYSTDTQYF,TRBV18,few,TRBD2,TRBJ2-3
TGTGCCAGCAGCTCGACTCCAGCGGGAGTAGGCTATGAGCAGTTCTTC,CASSSTPAGVGYEQFF,TRBV7-3,.,TRBD2,TRBJ2-1
TGTGCCAGCAGTTCAACCCTCGGGAGAGGCTATGGCTACACCTTC,CASSSTLGRGYGYTF,TRBV12-3/TRBV12-4,many,.,TRBJ1-2
TGTGCCAGCAGCCATGCGGGGCCCTACTACGAGCAGTACTTC,CASSHAGPYYEQYF,TRBV3-1,few,.,TRBJ2-7
TGCAGTGGAAGTACTGATGGAAACACCATATATTTT,CSGSTDGNTIYF,TRBV20-1,many,.,TRBJ1-3
TGTGCCATCAGTGAAGGGGGGGACCTTACAGATACGCAGTATTTT,CAISEGGDLTDTQYF,TRBV10-3,.,.,TRBJ2-3
TGCAGTGCTAGACCCAGACGGTTCAATGAGCAGTTCTTC,CSARPRRFNEQFF,TRBV20-1,few,.,TRBJ2-1
TGTGCCAGCAGCTTTCCGGGGGTATCTTTCATGACAGGGACCAATTACAATGAGCAGTTCTTC,CASSFPGVSFMTGTNYNEQFF,TRBV7-6,.,.,TRBJ2-1
TGCGCCAGCAGCTTGTTGAGCGGGAGCACAGATACGCAGTATTTT,CASSLLSGSTDTQYF,TRBV5-1,.,.,TRBJ2-3
TGTGCCAGCAGCAAAAATGGGCTAGCCAAAAACATTCAGTACTTC,CASSKNGLAKNIQYF,TRBV21-1,few,.,TRBJ2-4
TGTGCCAGCACTCAGGGAGGAGCCTCAGATACGCAGTATTTT,CASTQGGASDTQYF,TRBV6-1,.,.,TRBJ2-3
TGCAGTGTGGCCCCGGGGAGGTCCTACGAGCAGTACTTC,CSVAPGRSYEQYF,TRBV20-1,once,.,TRBJ2-7
TGTGCCAGCAGCTTGGCCCCCGTTGCGGGGGTCGAGCAGTACTTC,CASSLAPVAGVEQYF,TRBV5-5,.,TRBD2,TRBJ2-7
TGCGCCAGCAGCTACGTTCGGCTAGCGGGGAACACCGGGGAGCTGTTTTTT,CASSYVRLAGNTGELFF,TRBV4-1,.,TRBD2,TRBJ2-2
TGTGCCAGCAGCCGGGGGCACACAGATACGCAGTATTTT,CASSRGHTDTQYF,TRBV11-2,once,.,TRBJ2-3
TGTGCCAGCAGGGCAGAAACGGGACAGGGCACAGATACGCAGTATTTT,CASRAETGQGTDTQYF,TRBV6-1,.,TRBD1,TRBJ2-3
TGTGCCTGGAGTGTGTCCTACAATGAGCAGTTCTTC,CAWSVSYNEQFF,TRBV30,few,.,TRBJ2-1
TGTGCCAGCAGTTTGATTCCGAACACCGGGGAGCTGTTTTTT,CASSLIPNTGELFF,TRBV28,.,.,TRBJ2-2
TGTGCCAGCAGCAGTTCTGGTGGGTCTCCCATATCTGGCTACACCTTC,CASSSSGGSPISGYTF,TRBV6-1,.,.,TRBJ1-2
TGTGCCAGCAGGGATGACAGGGGGGCGAACACTGAAGCTTTCTTT,CASRDDRGANTEAFF,TRBV2,.,TRBD1,TRBJ1-1
TGCAGTGCAGAACGGCCGGGACTCCTTAATGAGCAGTACTTC,CSAERPGLLNEQYF,TRBV20-1,.,.,TRBJ2-7
TGCGCCAGCAGCTGGGGGGGGAATGGCTACACCTTC,CASSWGGNGYTF,TRBV5-1,few,.,TRBJ1-2
TGCAGCGTTGAGAGGATGGGTCAAGCTTTCTTT,CSVERMGQAFF,TRBV29-1,many,.,TRBJ1-1
TGTGCCAGCAGCTCGGACGGAACCCTAAGCAATCAGCCCCAGCATTTT,CASSSDGTLSNQPQHF,TRBV11-1,.,.,TRBJ1-5
TGCAGTGCTAGAGATCCGGGACTAATAAACATTCAGTACTTC,CSARDPGLINIQYF,TRBV20-1,few,TRBD2,TRBJ2-4
TGTGCCACCAGCTCTGACAGGCACCATGAGCAGTTCTTC,CATSSDRHHEQFF,TRBV15,few,.,TRBJ2-1
TGCGCCAGCAGCGGTATCGCGGGGGGATCCAATGAGCAGTTCTTC,CASSGIAGGSNEQFF,TRBV5-1,.,TRBD2,TRBJ2-1
TGCAGTGCTAAAAAGAGCACTGAAGCTTTCTTT,CSAKKSTEAFF,TRBV20-1,few,.,TRBJ1-1
TGTGCCAGCAGTTACTCGGCTCCCGATGTCGGATACGAGCAGTACTTC,CASSYSAPDVGYEQYF,TRBV6-5,few,.,TRBJ2-7
TGCAGCCCCCTTCTAACCTACGAGCAGTACTTC,CSPLLTYEQYF,TRBV29-1,.,.,TRBJ2-7
TGTGCCAGCAGTGGGTCGAGGGCGGGAAATTCACCCCTCCACTTT,CASSGSRAGNSPLHF,TRBV6-1,.,.,TRBJ1-6
TGTGCCAGCAGCTTAGTGGGGGGCCGCGGGCTGAGCAATCAGCCCCAGCATTTT,CASSLVGGRGLSNQPQHF,TRBV7-8,many,.,TRBJ1-5
TGCAGTGCTAGAGGAAAGAGGCTAGCTCGCTCCTACAATGAGCAGTTCTTC,CSARGKRLARSYNEQFF,TRBV20-1,.,.,TRBJ2-1
TGCAGTGCTAGCTCGGGATCCTACGAGCAGTACTTC,CSASSGSYEQYF,TRBV20-1,.,.,TRBJ2-7
TGTGCCAGCAGCGCCCCGGGGACTAGCGGGAACCCAGATACGCAGTATTTT,CASSAPGTSGNPDTQYF,TRBV21-1,many,.,TRBJ2-3
TGTGCCAGCAGCCTGTCGACCGCCGGGGGAGCTTTCTTT,CASSLSTAGGAFF,TRBV27,.,.,TRBJ1-1
TGCGCCAGCAGCCCCCTAGCGGAATACAATGAGCAGTTCTTC,CASSPLAEYNEQFF,TRBV5-1,many,TRBD2,TRBJ2-1